The 28 T cell receptor beta chains below come from one sample, sequenced in a study of blood T cell repertoires in COVID-19. Here immunoSEQ multiplex PCR was the method, and the copy in TCRdb shows in-frame clones only, minus some. Among hundreds of thousands of clones listed, around 89% were seen once. The sequenced material came from PBMCs or T cells enriched from blood (not recorded which). All receptors derive from a woman between 18 and 29 years old with acute COVID-19.

This CDR3 reads CASSLYSRLAGGQETQYF. As DNA, the CDR3 is TGTGCCAGCAGCTTATACTCACGACTAGCGGGAGGGCAAGAGACCCAGTACTTC. The rearrangement links TRBV7-3 to TRBJ2-5; 14 positions match TRBD2. The CDR3 covers 18 residues. CDR1 SGHTA and CDR2 FQGTGA come from the germline V gene. Trimming removed 2 bases from V and 2 bases from J; junction bases left unmatched: 7.

This rearrangement joins TRBV7-2 to TRBJ2-1; possibly TRBD1 for D (5 bases). Trimming took 4 bases from V and 7 from J, leaving 11 bases between them. Germline V gene sequence: CDR1 SGHTA, CDR2 FQGNSA. The CDR3 has 13 residues. The DNA for the CDR3 is TGTGCCAGCAGCTCTCGAAGGGGTAATGAGCAGTTCTTC. Protein product: CASSSRRGNEQFF. The variable domain in full, completed from reference TRBV7-2 and TRBJ2-1, reads GAGVSQSPSNKVTEKGKDVELRCDPISGHTALYWYRQSLGQGLEFLIYFQGNSAPDKSGLPSDRFSAERTGGSVSTLTIQRTQQEDSAVYLCASSSRRGNEQFFGPGTRLTVL.

The CDR3 sequence is CASSQGLRETQYF. As DNA, the CDR3 is TGTGCCAGCAGCCAGGGACTTCGAGAGACCCAGTACTTC. The V gene is TRBV3-1 (or the pseudogene TRBV3-2), the J gene TRBJ2-5, with a weak D call TRBD2 (6 bases). Deletions cut 3 bases from V and 4 bases from J, with 9 bases between. Per the germline V gene, CDR1 is LGHDT and CDR2 is YNNKEL (reference sequence). This CDR3 is built from 13 residues.

The J gene is TRBJ2-3, the V gene TRBV6-4, with a tentative D call TRBD2 (6 bases). CDR3 length: 15 amino acids. Germline-derived CDR1 and CDR2 are MRHNA and SNTAGT. V lost 8 bases to trimming and J lost 4 bases, with 19 bases between them. The chain's CDR3 is CASSATSGGADTQYF. CDR3 sequence (DNA): TGTGCCAGCTCGGCGACTAGTGGTGGCGCAGATACGCAGTATTTT.

The rearrangement uses TRBV7-9 and TRBJ2-3; a possible D gene is TRBD2 (6 bases). V was pared by 5 bases and J by 2 bases, with 14 bases between. Germline V gene lookup returns CDR1 SEHNR and CDR2 FQNEAQ (reference sequence). CDR3 length equals 15 residues. In DNA form, the CDR3 reads TGTGCCAGCAGCCCACAAGGGGACTTCACAGATACGCAGTATTTT. This encodes CASSPQGDFTDTQYF.

The V gene is TRBV19, the J gene TRBJ2-1, with TRBD2 matching 10 bases. The CDR3 has 18 residues. V trimming: 4 bases; J trimming: 4 bases; junction bases outside the gene matches: 13. CDR1 LNHDA and CDR2 SQIVND come from the germline V gene (reference sequence). This CDR3 is CASSTYASGSRVYNEQFF. CDR3 DNA sequence: TGTGCCAGTAGTACGTACGCTAGCGGGAGTAGGGTTTACAATGAGCAGTTCTTC.

This clone came up once. V is TRBV4-2 and J is TRBJ1-2, with D perhaps TRBD1 (6 bases). CDR3 length: 16 amino acids. Germline lookup yields CDR1 LGHNA and CDR2 YNFKEQ. V lost 5 bases, J lost 4 bases, and 20 bases lay in between. The CDR3 bases are TGTGCCAGCAGCGAAGCAGGTACAGGGTCGGGCTATGGCTACACCTTC. Amino acids: CASSEAGTGSGYGYTF.

The rearrangement uses TRBV16 and TRBJ1-1; no clear D gene. The CDR3 is made up of 13 amino acids. Germline CDR1 reads KGHSY; CDR2 reads FQNENV. V was shortened by 3 bases and J by 0 bases, with 5 bases between the two germline ends. For the CDR3, the DNA is TGTGCCAGCAGCCATACGGTGAACACTGAAGCTTTCTTT. This sequence encodes CASSHTVNTEAFF.

The chain couples TRBV18 to TRBJ1-1; TRBD1 matches at 7 bases. The CDR3 runs 13 residues. Germline V gives CDR1 KGHSH, CDR2 LQKENI. With V trimmed by 3 bases and J by 4 bases, 2 bases remained unmatched. In DNA, the CDR3 is TGTGCCAGCTCACCGTCAGGGGGCACTGAAGCTTTCTTT. This gives the protein CASSPSGGTEAFF.

This clone was seen just once. The chain is built from TRBV29-1 and TRBJ1-4; D unclear. The CDR3 has 14 amino acids. V gave up 0 bases and J gave up 10 bases, with 15 bases separating them. The germline CDR1 and CDR2 sequences are SQVTM and ANQGSEA. The CDR3: CSVEEPDLGGKLFF. Here the CDR3 DNA reads TGCAGCGTTGAAGAACCGGATTTGGGAGGAAAACTGTTTTTT.

The J gene is TRBJ2-1, the V gene TRBV18; tentatively, D is TRBD1 (5 bases). The germline gives CDR1 KGHSH, CDR2 LQKENI. The CDR3 has 14 amino acids. Deletions cut 1 base from V and 10 bases from J, with 14 bases between. DNA of the CDR3: TGTGCCAGCTCACCACAAGGTCAGGGTAGCGAGCAGTTCTTC. Its protein is CASSPQGQGSEQFF.

The chain is built from TRBV27 and TRBJ1-1; TRBD1 matches at 7 bases. Per the germline V gene, CDR1 is MNHEY and CDR2 is SMNVEV (reference sequence). J gave up 1 base and V 6 bases, and 5 bases lay outside the gene matches. The CDR3 spans 14 residues. In nucleotides, the CDR3 is TGTGCCAGCAGGCGGACAGGTAGGAACACTGAAGCTTTCTTT. It encodes CASRRTGRNTEAFF.

V gene TRBV30 combines with J gene TRBJ1-2, with D perhaps matching TRBD1 (5 bases). The germline V gene has CDR1 GTSNPN and CDR2 SVGIG (reference sequence). The CDR3 covers 13 residues. The V end was cut by 0 bases, the J end by 8 bases, with 13 bases between. The CDR3 spells CAWSVRTQGGYTF. In DNA, the CDR3 is TGTGCCTGGAGTGTACGGACCCAGGGAGGCTACACCTTC. Based on the CDR3 plus reference TRBV30 and TRBJ1-2, the full variable domain is SQTIHQWPATLVQPVGSPLSLECTVEGTSNPNLYWYRQAAGRGLQLLFYSVGIGQISSEVPQNLSASRPQDRQFILSSKKLLLSDSGFYLCAWSVRTQGGYTFGSGTRLTVV.

The V and J genes are TRBV5-4 and TRBJ1-1; TRBD1 might be the D (5 bases). The V end lost 5 bases, the J end lost 1 base, and 21 bases lay between the germline ends. Germline V lookup: CDR1 SGHNT, CDR2 YYREEE (reference sequence). There are 17 residues in the CDR3. The CDR3 bases are TGTGCCAGCAGTTTCCCCCCGGGCGGGGCGGCGAACACTGAAGCTTTCTTT. It is translated as CASSFPPGGAANTEAFF.

The J gene is TRBJ2-1, the V gene TRBV4-1; possible D gene TRBD2, 7 bases. This CDR3 region has 18 residues. CDR1 and CDR2 (germline): MGHRA, YSYEKL. Trimming cost V 5 bases and J 0 bases, with 20 bases left between them. The CDR3 DNA sequence: TGCGCCAGCAGCTACCGGGCCCAAAGGGGGGGCTCCTACAATGAGCAGTTCTTC. It translates to CASSYRAQRGGSYNEQFF.

This chain links TRBV6-6 with TRBJ1-1, with TRBD1 matching over 8 bases. The J segment lost 1 base and the V segment lost 8 bases, leaving 6 bases of the junction unmatched. Germline CDR1 and CDR2: MNHNY and SVGAGI (reference sequence). The CDR3 totals 14 residues. As DNA, the CDR3 is TGTGCCAGCGGCCCAGGGGGCCGGAACACTGAAGCTTTCTTT. Its translation: CASGPGGRNTEAFF.

This clone has just a few counts. This chain joins TRBV24-1 and TRBJ1-5, with D perhaps matching TRBD1 (5 bases). The CDR3 has 13 residues. Germline CDR1 is KGHDR and CDR2 is SFDVKD. V was clipped by 7 bases and J by 7 bases, with 13 bases between them. CDR3 sequence (DNA): TGTGCCACCAGCGCCGGGGGTGGCCAGCCCCAGCATTTT. This translates into CATSAGGGQPQHF.

This clone showed up just once. The V gene is TRBV11-2, the J gene TRBJ1-6; D remains unclear. V lost 4 bases, J lost 0 bases, and 7 bases lay in between. The CDR3 totals 15 residues. The germline CDR1 and CDR2 sequences are SGHAT and FQNNGV. This CDR3 reads CASSSRDSYNSPLHF. In nucleotides, the CDR3 is TGTGCCAGCAGCTCGAGGGACTCCTATAATTCACCCCTCCACTTT.

V usage is TRBV6-4 and J usage is TRBJ1-6; 7 nucleotides match TRBD1. V gave up 4 bases and J gave up 10 bases; unmatched junction bases: 10. This CDR3 comprises 15 residues. Germline CDR1 and CDR2: MRHNA and SNTAGT. The CDR3 loop reads CASSVETGKNSPLHF. The CDR3 DNA reads as TGTGCCAGCAGTGTCGAGACAGGGAAGAACTCACCCCTCCACTTT.

The chain is built from TRBV29-1 and TRBJ2-5; TRBD2 aligns across 8 bases. The CDR3 has 14 amino acids. The J segment lost 0 bases and the V segment lost 7 bases, leaving 7 bases of the junction unmatched. The germline gives CDR1 SQVTM, CDR2 ANQGSEA. The CDR3 DNA sequence: TGCAGCGCTAAAGCGGGAGCCTACCAAGAGACCCAGTACTTC. Its translation: CSAKAGAYQETQYF.

The rearrangement links TRBV27 to TRBJ1-5, with 7 nucleotides matching TRBD1. The CDR3 loop spans 16 amino acids. J was trimmed by 5 bases and V by 3 bases; bases with no gene match: 10. Germline V CDR1 and CDR2: MNHEY, SMNVEV (reference sequence). This chain's CDR3 is CASSLAYGQGDQPQHF. DNA for the CDR3: TGTGCCAGCAGTTTGGCGTATGGTCAGGGGGATCAGCCCCAGCATTTT.

The V call is TRBV18, the J call TRBJ1-5; 8 bases match TRBD1. This CDR3 region has 17 residues. The germline V gene has CDR1 KGHSH and CDR2 LQKENI. The ends lost 3 bases at V and 5 bases at J; junction bases unmatched: 12. The chain's CDR3 is CASSPRAGQGADQPQHF. CDR3 DNA sequence: TGTGCCAGCTCACCTCGGGCGGGGCAGGGGGCTGATCAGCCCCAGCATTTT.

The rearrangement joins TRBV27 to TRBJ2-3, with D hard to call. The CDR3 runs 15 residues. CDR1 MNHEY and CDR2 SMNVEV come from the germline V gene (reference sequence). Trimming removed 1 base at V and 1 base at J, with 9 bases between. The CDR3 reads CASSLYSPGTDTQYF. The CDR3 DNA follows: TGTGCCAGCAGTTTATATTCGCCAGGCACAGATACGCAGTATTTT.

This rearrangement joins TRBV14 to TRBJ1-1; D is unclear. This CDR3 has 13 residues. The germline V and J ends were trimmed by 4 bases and 0 bases, with 6 bases remaining between them. In germline, CDR1 is SGHDN, CDR2 FVKESK. The CDR3 DNA reads TGTGCCAGCAGCCCCCGTCTGAACACTGAAGCTTTCTTT. This gives the protein CASSPRLNTEAFF.

V gene TRBV9 combines with J gene TRBJ1-6; TRBD1 matches at 9 bases. Germline V gene sequence: CDR1 SGDLS, CDR2 YYNGEE. The CDR3 is 16 amino acids. V was clipped by 3 bases and J by 1 base; unmatched bases: 2. The CDR3 sequence: CASSAGQGSYNSPLHF. As DNA, the CDR3 is TGTGCCAGCAGCGCAGGACAGGGGTCCTATAATTCACCCCTCCACTTT.

The V and J genes are TRBV7-9 and TRBJ1-1, with TRBD1 identical over 8 bases. The CDR3 spans 14 residues. Trimming cost V 5 bases and J 6 bases; bases outside gene matches: 8. Looked up from germline, CDR1 is SEHNR and CDR2 is FQNEAQ (reference sequence). The CDR3 region is CASSRGQGLPEAFF. DNA of the CDR3: TGTGCCAGCAGCCGTGGACAGGGATTACCTGAAGCTTTCTTT.

This clone was counted only a few times. V gene TRBV5-1 combines with J gene TRBJ1-2; D may be TRBD1 (6 bases). Germline CDR1 and CDR2: SGHRS and YFSETQ. The CDR3 is made up of 14 amino acids. The germline V and J ends were trimmed by 0 bases and 6 bases, with 12 bases remaining between them. The CDR3 spells CASSLGGGYDGYTF. In DNA, the CDR3 is TGCGCCAGCAGCTTGGGCGGGGGCTATGATGGCTACACCTTC.

This clone was counted only a few times. CDR3 residues: CASSQDVSPNGTGELFF. The CDR3 bases are TGTGCCAGCAGCCAAGATGTTTCTCCTAATGGTACCGGGGAGCTGTTTTTT. The chain employs TRBV3-1 (or the pseudogene TRBV3-2) and TRBJ2-2; unclear D gene. Germline V lookup: CDR1 LGHDT, CDR2 YNNKEL (reference sequence). The CDR3 is made up of 17 amino acids. The germline V and J ends were trimmed by 0 bases and 5 bases, with 16 bases remaining between them.